The source of this T cell receptor beta chain is a study of CD8 T cells in Susac syndrome. Points from the study as a whole: Acknowledgment was made by the study that its TCR sequencing and HLA analysis involved a relatively small number of individuals.

Random hexamers primed reverse transcription of about 0.45 to 1 ug RNA. Across 54 Vbeta and 13 Jbeta, TCR beta CDR3 was amplified with immunoSEQ multiplex PCR. TCRdb used MiXCR to reprocess the immunoSEQ multiplex PCR reads, holding one entry per CDR3 protein. The sample has about 47,000 distinct CDR3 sequences, 90% to 95% seen once; the top ten hold around 0.38%. Germline-derived CDR1 and CDR2 are WSHSY and SAAADI. The CDR3 consists of 13 residues. Deletions cut 6 bases from V and 0 bases from J, with 8 bases between. Of note for this clonotype: Its specificity is not known.

The T cells that were sequenced for TCR beta were CD8+ and CD4+ cells from blood. Controls matched for sex and age were healthy donors. Sequenced sample: CD8+ T cells from PBMCs. The chain has TRBV10-2 and TRBJ1-1; D remains ambiguous. This receptor was identified in a human donor in good health. CDR3 sequence (DNA): TGCGCCAGCAGGGACGGTATGAACACTGAAGCTTTCTTT. It codes for CASRDGMNTEAFF.